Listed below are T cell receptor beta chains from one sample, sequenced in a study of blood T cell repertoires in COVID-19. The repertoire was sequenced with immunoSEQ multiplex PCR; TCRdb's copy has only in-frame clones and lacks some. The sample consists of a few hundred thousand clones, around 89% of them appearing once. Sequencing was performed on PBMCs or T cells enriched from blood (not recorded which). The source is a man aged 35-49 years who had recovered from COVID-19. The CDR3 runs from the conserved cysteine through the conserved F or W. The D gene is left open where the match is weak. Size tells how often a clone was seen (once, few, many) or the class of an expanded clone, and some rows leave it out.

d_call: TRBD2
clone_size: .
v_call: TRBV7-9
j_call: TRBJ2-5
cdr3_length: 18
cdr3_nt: TGTGCCAGCAGCTCAGACGGGACTAGGTTGGGTCTTTGGGAGACCCAGTACTTC
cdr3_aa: CASSSDGTRLGLWETQYF

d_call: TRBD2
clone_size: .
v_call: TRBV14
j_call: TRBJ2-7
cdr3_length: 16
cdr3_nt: TGTGCCAGCAGCCCGAGACTAGCGGGGGTTCCCTACGAGCAGTACTTC
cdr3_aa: CASSPRLAGVPYEQYF

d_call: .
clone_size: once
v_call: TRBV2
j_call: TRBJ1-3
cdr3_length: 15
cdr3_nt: TGTGCCAGCAGTGCCCTGACAAAAAATGAAAACACCATATATTTT
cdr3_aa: CASSALTKNENTIYF

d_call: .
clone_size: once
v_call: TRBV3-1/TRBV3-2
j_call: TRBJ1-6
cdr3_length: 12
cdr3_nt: TGTGCCAGCAGCCAAGAAGAGTCACCCCTCCACTTT
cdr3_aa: CASSQEESPLHF

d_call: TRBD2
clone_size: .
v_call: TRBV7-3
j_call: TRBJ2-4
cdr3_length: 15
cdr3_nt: TGTGCCAGCAGCACCCGGGGGGGTCTGAGGGACATTCAGTACTTC
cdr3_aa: CASSTRGGLRDIQYF

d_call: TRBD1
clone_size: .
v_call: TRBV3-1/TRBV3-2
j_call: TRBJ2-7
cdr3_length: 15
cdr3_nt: TGTGCCAGCAGCCAAGATGGAAGGGGGCGTGATGAGCAGTACTTC
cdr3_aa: CASSQDGRGRDEQYF

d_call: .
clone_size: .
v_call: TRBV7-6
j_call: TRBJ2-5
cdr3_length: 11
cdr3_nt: TGTGCCAGCAGTTATAAAGAGACCCAGTACTTC
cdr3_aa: CASSYKETQYF

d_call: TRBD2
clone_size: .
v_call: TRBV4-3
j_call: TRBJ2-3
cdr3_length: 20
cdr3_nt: TGCGCCAGCAGCCAAGAATTAGTAGGCGCGACTAGCCGGACGAAAGATACGCAGTATTTT
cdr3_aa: CASSQELVGATSRTKDTQYF

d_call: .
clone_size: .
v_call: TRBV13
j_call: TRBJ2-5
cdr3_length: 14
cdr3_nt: TGTGCCAGCAGCCCTGTGGGGACACAAGAGACCCAGTACTTC
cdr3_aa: CASSPVGTQETQYF

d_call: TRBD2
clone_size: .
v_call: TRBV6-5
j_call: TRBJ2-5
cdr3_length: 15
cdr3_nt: TGTGCCAGCAGTCTCATGACTAGCGGAAAAGAGACCCAGTACTTC
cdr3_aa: CASSLMTSGKETQYF

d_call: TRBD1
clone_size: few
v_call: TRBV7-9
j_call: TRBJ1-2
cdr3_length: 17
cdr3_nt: TGTGCCAGCAGCTTCCCGGGACAGGGGGAAGTCCACTATGGCTACACCTTC
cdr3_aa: CASSFPGQGEVHYGYTF

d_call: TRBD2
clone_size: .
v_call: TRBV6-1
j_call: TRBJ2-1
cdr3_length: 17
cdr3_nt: TGTGCCAGCAGTGAAAATTCCCTAGCGGGAGTAGGCAATGAGCAGTTCTTC
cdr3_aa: CASSENSLAGVGNEQFF

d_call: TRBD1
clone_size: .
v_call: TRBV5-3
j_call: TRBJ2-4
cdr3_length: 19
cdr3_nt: TGTGCCAGAAGCTTGGAGGGACAGGGGGATTCGTTCGACAAAAACATTCAGTACTTC
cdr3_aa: CARSLEGQGDSFDKNIQYF

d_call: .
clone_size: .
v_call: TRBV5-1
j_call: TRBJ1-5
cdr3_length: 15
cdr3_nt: TGCGCCAGCAGCCCGAACCCGGGGAGCAATCAGCCCCAGCATTTT
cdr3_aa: CASSPNPGSNQPQHF

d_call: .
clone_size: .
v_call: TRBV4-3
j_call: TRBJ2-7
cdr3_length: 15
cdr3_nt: TGCGCCAGCAGCCAAGACATAGGGGGTACCTACGAGCAGTACTTC
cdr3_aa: CASSQDIGGTYEQYF

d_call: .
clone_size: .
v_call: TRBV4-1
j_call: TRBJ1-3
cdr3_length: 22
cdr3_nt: TGCGCCAGCAGCCAATACAGTCATTCTCTGCCCTCTCGAGTCAGCTCTGGAAACACCATATATTTT
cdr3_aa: CASSQYSHSLPSRVSSGNTIYF

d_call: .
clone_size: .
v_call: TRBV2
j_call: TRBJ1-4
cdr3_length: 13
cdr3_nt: TGTGCCAGCAGGGAGGGAACAAATGAAAAACTGTTTTTT
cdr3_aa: CASREGTNEKLFF

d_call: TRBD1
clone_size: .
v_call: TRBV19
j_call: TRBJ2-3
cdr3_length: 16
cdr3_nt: TGTGCCAGTAGTACGACGGGACAGGGGGCTACAGATACGCAGTATTTT
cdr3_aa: CASSTTGQGATDTQYF

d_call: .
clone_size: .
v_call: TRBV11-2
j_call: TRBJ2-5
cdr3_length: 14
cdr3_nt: TGTGCCAGCACTAGAATAGTTAGTTCGGAGACCCAGTACTTC
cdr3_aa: CASTRIVSSETQYF

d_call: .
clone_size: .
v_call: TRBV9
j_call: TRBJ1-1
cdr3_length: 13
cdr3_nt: TGTGCCAGCAGCGTAGATTCAGGTCTTGAAGCTTTCTTT
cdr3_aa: CASSVDSGLEAFF

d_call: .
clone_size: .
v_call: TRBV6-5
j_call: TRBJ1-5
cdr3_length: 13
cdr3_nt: TGTGCCAGCAGTTACGGACAGAATCAGCCCCAGCATTTT
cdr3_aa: CASSYGQNQPQHF

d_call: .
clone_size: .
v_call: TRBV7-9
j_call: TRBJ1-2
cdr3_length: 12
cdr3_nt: TGTGCCAGCAGCTCCGAGTCGTATGGCTACACCTTC
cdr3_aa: CASSSESYGYTF

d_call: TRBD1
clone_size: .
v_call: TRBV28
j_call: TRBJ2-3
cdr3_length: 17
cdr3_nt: TGTGCCAGCAGTTTATTTGGGACAGGCGAGCGCACAGATACGCAGTATTTT
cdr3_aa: CASSLFGTGERTDTQYF

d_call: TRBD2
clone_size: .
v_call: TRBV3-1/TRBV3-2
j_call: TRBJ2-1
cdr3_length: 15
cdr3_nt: TGTGCCAGCAGCCAAGATCGGGACTACTACAATGAGCAGTTCTTC
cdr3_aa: CASSQDRDYYNEQFF

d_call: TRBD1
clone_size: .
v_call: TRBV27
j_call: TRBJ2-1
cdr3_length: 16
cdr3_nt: TGTGCCAGCAGGGGGACAGGGGAGGGGTCCTACAATGAGCAGTTCTTC
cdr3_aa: CASRGTGEGSYNEQFF

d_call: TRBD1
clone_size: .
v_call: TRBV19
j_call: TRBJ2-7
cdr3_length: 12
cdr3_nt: TGTGCCAGTAATATCGCAGGGGGCGAGCAGTACTTC
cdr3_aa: CASNIAGGEQYF

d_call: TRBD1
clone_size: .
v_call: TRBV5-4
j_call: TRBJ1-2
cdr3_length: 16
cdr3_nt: TGTGCCAGCAGCCAACCTTCCCGGGACAGGGCTGCTGGCTACACCTTC
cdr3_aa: CASSQPSRDRAAGYTF

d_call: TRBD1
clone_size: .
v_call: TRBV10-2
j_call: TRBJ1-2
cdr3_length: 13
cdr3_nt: TGCGCCAGCACCGGGACAGGGGGCGAGGGCTACACCTTC
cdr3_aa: CASTGTGGEGYTF

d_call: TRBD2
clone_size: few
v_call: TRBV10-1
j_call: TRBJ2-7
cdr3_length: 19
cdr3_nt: TGCGCCAGCAGTGAGTCGGGGACTAGCGGGAGGGCCGAGTCCTACGAGCAGTACTTC
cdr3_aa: CASSESGTSGRAESYEQYF

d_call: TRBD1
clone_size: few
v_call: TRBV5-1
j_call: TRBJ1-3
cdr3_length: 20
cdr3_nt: TGCGCCAGCAGCACTGGCATCGGGACAGGGGACCTTAACTCTGGAAACACCATATATTTT
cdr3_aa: CASSTGIGTGDLNSGNTIYF

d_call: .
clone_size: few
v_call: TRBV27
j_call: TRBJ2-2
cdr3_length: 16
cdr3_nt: TGTGCCAGCAGTTTCACCTGGCAGGAGAACACCGGGGAGCTGTTTTTT
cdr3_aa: CASSFTWQENTGELFF

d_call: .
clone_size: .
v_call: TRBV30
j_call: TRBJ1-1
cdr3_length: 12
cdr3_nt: TGTGCCTGGAGCGAAGGGGGAACTGAAGCTTTCTTT
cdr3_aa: CAWSEGGTEAFF

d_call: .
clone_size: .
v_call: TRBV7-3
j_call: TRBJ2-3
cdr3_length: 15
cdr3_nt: TGTGCCAGCAGCGCTACTTCAGGGAGCACAGATACGCAGTATTTT
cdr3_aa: CASSATSGSTDTQYF

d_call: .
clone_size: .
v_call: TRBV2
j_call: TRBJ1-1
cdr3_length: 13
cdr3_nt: TGTGCCAGCAGTGATGTGGGGGCGACTGAAGCTTTCTTT
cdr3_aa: CASSDVGATEAFF

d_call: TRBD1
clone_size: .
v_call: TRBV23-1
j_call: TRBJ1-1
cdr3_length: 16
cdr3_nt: TGCGCCAGCAGTCAACCGGGACAGGGAGGCGACACTGAAGCTTTCTTT
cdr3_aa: CASSQPGQGGDTEAFF

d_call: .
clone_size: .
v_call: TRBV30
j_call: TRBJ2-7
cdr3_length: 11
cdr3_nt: TGTGCCTGGAGTCCCAGCGGCGAGCAGTACTTC
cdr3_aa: CAWSPSGEQYF

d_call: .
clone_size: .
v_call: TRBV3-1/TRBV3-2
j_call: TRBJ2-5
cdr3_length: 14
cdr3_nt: TGTGCCAGCAGCCAAGATGTGGCCGGGGAGACCCAGTACTTC
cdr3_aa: CASSQDVAGETQYF

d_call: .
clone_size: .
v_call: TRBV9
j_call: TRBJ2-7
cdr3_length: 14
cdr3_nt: TGTGCCAGCAGTACTAGATGGGAGCCGAACGAGCAGTACTTC
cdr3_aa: CASSTRWEPNEQYF

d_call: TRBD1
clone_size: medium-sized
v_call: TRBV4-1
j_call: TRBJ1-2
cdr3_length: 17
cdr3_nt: TGCGCCAGCAGCCAAGATATGGGGACAGGGGGCGCGGGCGGCTACACCTTC
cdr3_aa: CASSQDMGTGGAGGYTF

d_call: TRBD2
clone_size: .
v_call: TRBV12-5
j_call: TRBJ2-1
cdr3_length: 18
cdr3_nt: TGTGCTAGTGGTTTGGTAGCCAGCGGGAGAGGGGGTAGGAATGAGCAGTTCTTC
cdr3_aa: CASGLVASGRGGRNEQFF

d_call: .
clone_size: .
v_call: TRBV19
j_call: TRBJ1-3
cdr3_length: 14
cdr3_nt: TGTGCCAGTAGTGATGTATACGGTGGAAACACCATATATTTT
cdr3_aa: CASSDVYGGNTIYF

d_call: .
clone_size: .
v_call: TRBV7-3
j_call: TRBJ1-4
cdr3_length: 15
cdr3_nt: TGTGCCAGCAGCTTATTAGGCGGGGGGAATGAAAAACTGTTTTTT
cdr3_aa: CASSLLGGGNEKLFF

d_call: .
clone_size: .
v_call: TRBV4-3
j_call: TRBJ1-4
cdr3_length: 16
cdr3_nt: TGCGCCAGCAGCCAAGACGAACTGTTGAGGAGTGAAAAACTGTTTTTT
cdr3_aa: CASSQDELLRSEKLFF

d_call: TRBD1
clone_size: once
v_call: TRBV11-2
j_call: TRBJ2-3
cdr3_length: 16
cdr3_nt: TGTGCCAGCACCCTAGGACAGGGGGAAACCACAGATACGCAGTATTTT
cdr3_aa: CASTLGQGETTDTQYF

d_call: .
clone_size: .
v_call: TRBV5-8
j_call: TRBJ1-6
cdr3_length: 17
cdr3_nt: TGTGCCAGCAGCTTGGGCAGGCCGAGCTCCTATAATTCACCCCTCCACTTT
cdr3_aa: CASSLGRPSSYNSPLHF

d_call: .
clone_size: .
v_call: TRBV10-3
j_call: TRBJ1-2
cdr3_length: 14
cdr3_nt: TGTGCCATACATAAACAGAGGGAGACGGGTGGCTACACCTTC
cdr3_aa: CAIHKQRETGGYTF

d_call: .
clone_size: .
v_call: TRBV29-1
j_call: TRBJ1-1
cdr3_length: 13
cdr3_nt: TGCAGCGTTGAAATGGCGGGTTGGACTGAAGCTTTCTTT
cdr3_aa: CSVEMAGWTEAFF

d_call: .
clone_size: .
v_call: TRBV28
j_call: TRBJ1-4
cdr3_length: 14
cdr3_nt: TGTGCCAGCATTTCCCCTACAACTAATGAAAAACTGTTTTTT
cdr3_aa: CASISPTTNEKLFF